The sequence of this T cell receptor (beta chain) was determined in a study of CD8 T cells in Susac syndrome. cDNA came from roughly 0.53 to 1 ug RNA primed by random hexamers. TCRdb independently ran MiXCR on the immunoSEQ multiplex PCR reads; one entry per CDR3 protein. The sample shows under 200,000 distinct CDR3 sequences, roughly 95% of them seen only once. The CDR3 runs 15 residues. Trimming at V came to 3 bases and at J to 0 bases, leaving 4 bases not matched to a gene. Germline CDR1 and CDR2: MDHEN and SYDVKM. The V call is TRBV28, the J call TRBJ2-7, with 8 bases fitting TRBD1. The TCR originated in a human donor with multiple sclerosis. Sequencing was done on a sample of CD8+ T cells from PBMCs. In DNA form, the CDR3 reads TGTGCCAGCAGTTTTGGGGACAGGAGCTCCTACGAGCAGTACTTC. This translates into CASSFGDRSSYEQYF.